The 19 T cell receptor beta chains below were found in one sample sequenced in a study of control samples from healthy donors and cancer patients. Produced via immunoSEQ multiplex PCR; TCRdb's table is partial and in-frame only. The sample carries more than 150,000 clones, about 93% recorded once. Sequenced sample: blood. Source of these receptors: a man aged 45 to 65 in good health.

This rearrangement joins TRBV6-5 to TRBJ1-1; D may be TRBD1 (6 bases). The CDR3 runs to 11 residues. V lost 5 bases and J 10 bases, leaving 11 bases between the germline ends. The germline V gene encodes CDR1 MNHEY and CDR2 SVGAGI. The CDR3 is CASSQGPGAFF. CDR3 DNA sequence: TGTGCCAGCAGTCAGGGGCCTGGAGCTTTCTTT.

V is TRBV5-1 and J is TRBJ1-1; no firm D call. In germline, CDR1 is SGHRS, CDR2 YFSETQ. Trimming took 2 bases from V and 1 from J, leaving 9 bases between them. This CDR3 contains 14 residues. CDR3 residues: CASSFGQGNTEAFF. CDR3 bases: TGCGCCAGCAGCTTCGGGCAAGGGAACACTGAAGCTTTCTTT. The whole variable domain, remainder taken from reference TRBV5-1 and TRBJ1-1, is KAGVTQTPRYLIKTRGQQVTLSCSPISGHRSVSWYQQTPGQGLQFLFEYFSETQRNKGNFPGRFSGRQFSNSRSEMNVSTLELGDSALYLCASSFGQGNTEAFFGQGTRLTVV.

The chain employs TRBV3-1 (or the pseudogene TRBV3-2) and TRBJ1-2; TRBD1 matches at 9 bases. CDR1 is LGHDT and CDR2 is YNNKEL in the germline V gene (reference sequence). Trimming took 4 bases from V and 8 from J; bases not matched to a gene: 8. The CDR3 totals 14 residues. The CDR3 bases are TGTGCCAGCAGCCCCGGACAGGGGAAAAGCGGCTACACCTTC. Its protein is CASSPGQGKSGYTF.

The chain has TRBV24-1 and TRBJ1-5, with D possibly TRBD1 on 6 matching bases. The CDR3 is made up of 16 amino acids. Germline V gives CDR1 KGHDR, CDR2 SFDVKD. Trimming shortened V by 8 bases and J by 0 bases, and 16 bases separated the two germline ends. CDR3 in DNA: TGTGCCACCAAGGCAGGGGCCAACCATAGCAATCAGCCCCAGCATTTT. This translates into CATKAGANHSNQPQHF.

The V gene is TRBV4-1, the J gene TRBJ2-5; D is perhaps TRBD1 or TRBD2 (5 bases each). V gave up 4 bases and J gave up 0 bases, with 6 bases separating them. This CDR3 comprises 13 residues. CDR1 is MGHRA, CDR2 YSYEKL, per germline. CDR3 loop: CASSPGHQETQYF. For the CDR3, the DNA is TGCGCCAGCAGCCCGGGACACCAAGAGACCCAGTACTTC.

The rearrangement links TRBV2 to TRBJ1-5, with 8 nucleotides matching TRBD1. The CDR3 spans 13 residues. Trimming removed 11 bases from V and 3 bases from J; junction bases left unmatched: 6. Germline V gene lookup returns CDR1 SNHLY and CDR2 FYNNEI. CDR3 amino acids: CAGGQGLNQPQHF. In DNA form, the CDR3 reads TGTGCCGGTGGACAGGGCCTCAATCAGCCCCAGCATTTT. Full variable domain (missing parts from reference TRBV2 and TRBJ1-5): EPEVTQTPSHQVTQMGQEVILRCVPISNHLYFYWYRQILGQKVEFLVSFYNNEISEKSEIFDDQFSVERPDGSNFTLKIRSTKLEDSAMYFCAGGQGLNQPQHFGDGTRLSIL.

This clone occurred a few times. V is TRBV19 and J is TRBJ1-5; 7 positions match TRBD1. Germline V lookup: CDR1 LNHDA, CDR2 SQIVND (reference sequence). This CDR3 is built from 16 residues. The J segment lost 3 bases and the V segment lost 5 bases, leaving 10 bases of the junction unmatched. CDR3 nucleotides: TGTGCCAGTAGTCCCGGCGGGGGACAGACCAATCAGCCCCAGCATTTT. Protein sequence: CASSPGGGQTNQPQHF.

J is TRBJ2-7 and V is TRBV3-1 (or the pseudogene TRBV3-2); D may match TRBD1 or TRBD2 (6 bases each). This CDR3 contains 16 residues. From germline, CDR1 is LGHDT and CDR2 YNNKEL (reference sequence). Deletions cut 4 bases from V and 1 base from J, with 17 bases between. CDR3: CASSLRRVQGSYEQYF. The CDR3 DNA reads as TGTGCCAGCAGCCTCCGGAGGGTACAGGGATCCTACGAGCAGTACTTC.

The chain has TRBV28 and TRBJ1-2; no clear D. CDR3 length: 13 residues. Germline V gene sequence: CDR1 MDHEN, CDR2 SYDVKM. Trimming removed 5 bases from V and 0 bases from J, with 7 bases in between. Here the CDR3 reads CASSPPPNYGYTF. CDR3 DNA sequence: TGTGCCAGCAGTCCCCCACCTAACTATGGCTACACCTTC.

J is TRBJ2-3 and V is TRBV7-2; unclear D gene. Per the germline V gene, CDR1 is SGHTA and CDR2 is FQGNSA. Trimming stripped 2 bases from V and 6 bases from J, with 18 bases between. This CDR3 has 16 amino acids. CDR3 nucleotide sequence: TGTGCCAGCAGCTTACTGCCGGGCACCGCGGCGGATACGCAGTATTTT. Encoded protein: CASSLLPGTAADTQYF.

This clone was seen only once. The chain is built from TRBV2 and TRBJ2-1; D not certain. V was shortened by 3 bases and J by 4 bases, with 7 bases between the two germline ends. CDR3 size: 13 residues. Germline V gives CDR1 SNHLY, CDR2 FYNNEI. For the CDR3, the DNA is TGTGCCAGCAGTGATGGTGGGTACAATGAGCAGTTCTTC. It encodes CASSDGGYNEQFF.

As DNA, the CDR3 is TGTGCCAGCAGCCCACTGACCGGGACAGGGCACGAGCAGTACTTC. It encodes CASSPLTGTGHEQYF. The V gene is TRBV5-4, the J gene TRBJ2-7; TRBD1 matches 9 bases. The length of the CDR3 is 15 residues. V dropped 4 bases and J dropped 5; count of bases not matched to a gene: 10. Germline values: CDR1 SGHNT, CDR2 YYREEE (reference sequence).

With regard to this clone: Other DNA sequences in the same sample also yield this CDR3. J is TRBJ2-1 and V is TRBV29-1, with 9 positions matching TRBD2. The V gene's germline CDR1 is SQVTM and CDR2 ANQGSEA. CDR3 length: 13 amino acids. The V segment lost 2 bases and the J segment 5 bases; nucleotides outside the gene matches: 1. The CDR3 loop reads CSVEPSGNNEQFF. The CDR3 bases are TGCAGCGTTGAACCTAGCGGGAACAATGAGCAGTTCTTC.

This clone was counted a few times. Here the CDR3 reads CASSSTGLAGGNEQFF. The DNA for the CDR3 is TGTGCCAGCAGCTCGACAGGACTAGCGGGAGGAAATGAGCAGTTCTTC. The chain is built from TRBV7-3 and TRBJ2-1; 14 nucleotides agree with TRBD2. Germline-derived CDR1 and CDR2 are SGHTA and FQGTGA. The V segment lost 4 bases and the J segment 7 bases; nucleotides outside the gene matches: 6. This CDR3 is built from 16 residues.

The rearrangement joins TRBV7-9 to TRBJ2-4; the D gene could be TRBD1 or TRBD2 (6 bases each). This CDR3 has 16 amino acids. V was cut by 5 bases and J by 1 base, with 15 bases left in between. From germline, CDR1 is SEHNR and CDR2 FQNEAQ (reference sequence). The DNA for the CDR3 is TGTGCCAGCAGCCCTCCGGGGGCTGCGGCCAAAAACATTCAGTACTTC. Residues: CASSPPGAAAKNIQYF.

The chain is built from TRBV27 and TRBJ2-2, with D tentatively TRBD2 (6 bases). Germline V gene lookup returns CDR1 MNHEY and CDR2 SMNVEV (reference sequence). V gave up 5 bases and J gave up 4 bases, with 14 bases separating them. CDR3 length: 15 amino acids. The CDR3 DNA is TGTGCCAGCAGTGTCCCTAGCGCGGGCACCGGGGAGCTGTTTTTT. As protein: CASSVPSAGTGELFF.

CDR3 region: CASNTGPMNTEAFF. CDR3 DNA sequence: TGTGCCAGCAATACCGGGCCAATGAACACTGAAGCTTTCTTT. The chain is built from TRBV28 and TRBJ1-1; D is uncertain. Germline CDR1 and CDR2: MDHEN and SYDVKM. Trimming removed 7 bases at V and 0 bases at J, with 12 bases between. The CDR3 consists of 14 residues.

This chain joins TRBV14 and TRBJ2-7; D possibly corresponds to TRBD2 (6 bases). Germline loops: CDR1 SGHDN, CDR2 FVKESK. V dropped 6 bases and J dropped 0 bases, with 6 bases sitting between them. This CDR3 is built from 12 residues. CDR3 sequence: CASRGGSYEQYF. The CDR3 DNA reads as TGTGCCAGCAGGGGGGGCTCCTACGAGCAGTACTTC.

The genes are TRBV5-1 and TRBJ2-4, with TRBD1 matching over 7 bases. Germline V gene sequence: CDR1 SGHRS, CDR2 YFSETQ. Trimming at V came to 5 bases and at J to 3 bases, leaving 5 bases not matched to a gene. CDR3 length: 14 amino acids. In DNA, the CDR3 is TGCGCCAGCAGTTCCGGGACAGACAAAAACATTCAGTACTTC. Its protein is CASSSGTDKNIQYF.